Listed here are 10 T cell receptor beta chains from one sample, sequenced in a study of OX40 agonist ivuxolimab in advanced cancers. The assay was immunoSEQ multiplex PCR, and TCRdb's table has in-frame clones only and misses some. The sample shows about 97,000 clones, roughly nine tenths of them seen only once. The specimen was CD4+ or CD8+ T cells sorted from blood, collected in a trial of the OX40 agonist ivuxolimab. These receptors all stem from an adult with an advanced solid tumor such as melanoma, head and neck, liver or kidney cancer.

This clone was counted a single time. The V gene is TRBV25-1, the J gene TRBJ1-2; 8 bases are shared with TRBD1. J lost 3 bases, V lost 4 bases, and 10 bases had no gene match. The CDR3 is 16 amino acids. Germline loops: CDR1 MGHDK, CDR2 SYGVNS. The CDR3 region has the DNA TGTGCCAGCAGTGCAGACCGGGACAGGCCGTACTATGGCTACACCTTC. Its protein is CASSADRDRPYYGYTF.

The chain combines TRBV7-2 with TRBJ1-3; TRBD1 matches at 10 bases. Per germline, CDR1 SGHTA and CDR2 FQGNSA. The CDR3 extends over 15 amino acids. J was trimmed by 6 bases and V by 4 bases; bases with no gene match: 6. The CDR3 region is CASSWDRGGENTIYF. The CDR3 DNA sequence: TGTGCCAGCAGCTGGGACAGGGGCGGAGAAAACACCATATATTTT. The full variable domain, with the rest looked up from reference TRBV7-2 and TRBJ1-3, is GAGVSQSPSNKVTEKGKDVELRCDPISGHTALYWYRQSLGQGLEFLIYFQGNSAPDKSGLPSDRFSAERTGGSVSTLTIQRTQQEDSAVYLCASSWDRGGENTIYFGEGSWLTVV.

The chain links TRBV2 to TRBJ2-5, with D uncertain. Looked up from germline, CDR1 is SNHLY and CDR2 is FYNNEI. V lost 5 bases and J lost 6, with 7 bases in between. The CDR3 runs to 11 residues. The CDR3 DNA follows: TGTGCCAGCAGTAAGGAACAGACCCAGTACTTC. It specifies CASSKEQTQYF. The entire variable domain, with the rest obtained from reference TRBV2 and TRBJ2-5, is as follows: EPEVTQTPSHQVTQMGQEVILRCVPISNHLYFYWYRQILGQKVEFLVSFYNNEISEKSEIFDDQFSVERPDGSNFTLKIRSTKLEDSAMYFCASSKEQTQYFGPGTRLLVL.

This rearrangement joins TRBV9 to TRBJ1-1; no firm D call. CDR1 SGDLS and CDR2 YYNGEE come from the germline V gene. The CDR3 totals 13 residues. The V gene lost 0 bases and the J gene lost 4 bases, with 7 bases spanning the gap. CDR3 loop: CASSVVGTTEAFF. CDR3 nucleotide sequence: TGTGCCAGCAGCGTAGTGGGCACCACTGAAGCTTTCTTT.

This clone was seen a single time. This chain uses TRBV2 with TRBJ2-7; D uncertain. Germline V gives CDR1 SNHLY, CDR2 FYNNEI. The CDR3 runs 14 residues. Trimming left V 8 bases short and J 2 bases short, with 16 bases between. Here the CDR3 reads CASSRLLGAYEQYF. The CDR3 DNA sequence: TGTGCCAGCTCCAGACTCCTAGGAGCCTACGAGCAGTACTTC.

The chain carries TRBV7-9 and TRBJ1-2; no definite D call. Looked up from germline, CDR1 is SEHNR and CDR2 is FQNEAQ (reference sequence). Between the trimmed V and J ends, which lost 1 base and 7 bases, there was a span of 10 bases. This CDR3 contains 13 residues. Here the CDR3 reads CASSLDYLRGYTF. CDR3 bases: TGTGCCAGCAGCTTAGACTACCTTCGTGGCTACACCTTC.

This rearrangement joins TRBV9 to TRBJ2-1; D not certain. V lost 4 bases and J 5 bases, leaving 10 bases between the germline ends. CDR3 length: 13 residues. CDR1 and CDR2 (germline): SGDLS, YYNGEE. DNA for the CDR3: TGTGCCAGCAGCTTAACAGCTAACAATGAGCAGTTCTTC. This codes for CASSLTANNEQFF.

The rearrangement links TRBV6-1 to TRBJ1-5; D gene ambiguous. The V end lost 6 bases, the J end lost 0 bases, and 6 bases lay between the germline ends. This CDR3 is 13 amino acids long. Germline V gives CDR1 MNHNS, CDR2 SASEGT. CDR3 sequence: CASRDYSNQPQHF. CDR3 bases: TGTGCCAGCAGAGACTATAGCAATCAGCCCCAGCATTTT.

CDR3 sequence: CASSLGTSEQFF. The CDR3 nucleotides read TGTGCCAGCAGCTTGGGGACTTCTGAGCAGTTCTTC. The genes are TRBV11-3 and TRBJ2-1; TRBD2 is a possible D gene (6 bases). Germline V CDR1 and CDR2: SGHNT, YENEEA. Trimming stripped 3 bases from V and 9 bases from J, with 9 bases between. The CDR3 has 12 amino acids.

In nucleotides, the CDR3 is TGCGCCAGCAGCGACGACCCCGGAGGCAATGAGCAGTTCTTC. It codes for CASSDDPGGNEQFF. This rearrangement joins TRBV4-1 to TRBJ2-1; perhaps TRBD2 as D (5 bases). The CDR3 covers 14 residues. Germline CDR1 and CDR2: MGHRA and YSYEKL. Trimming shortened V by 5 bases and J by 6 bases, and 14 bases separated the two germline ends.